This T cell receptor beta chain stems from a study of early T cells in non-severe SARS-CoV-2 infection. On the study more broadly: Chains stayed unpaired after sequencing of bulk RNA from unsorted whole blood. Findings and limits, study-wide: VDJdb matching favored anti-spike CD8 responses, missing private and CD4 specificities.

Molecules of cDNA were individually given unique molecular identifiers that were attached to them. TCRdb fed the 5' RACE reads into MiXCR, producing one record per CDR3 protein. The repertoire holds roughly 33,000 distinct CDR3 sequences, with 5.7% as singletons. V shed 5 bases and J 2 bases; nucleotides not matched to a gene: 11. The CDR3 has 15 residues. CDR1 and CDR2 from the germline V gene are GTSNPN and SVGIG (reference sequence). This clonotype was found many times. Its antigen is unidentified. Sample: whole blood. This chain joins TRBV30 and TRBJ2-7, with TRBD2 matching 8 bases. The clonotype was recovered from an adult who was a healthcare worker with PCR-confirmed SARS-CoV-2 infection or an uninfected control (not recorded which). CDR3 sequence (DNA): TGTGCCTGGGCCGGCGGAGCGGGAGACCCCTACGAGCAGTACTTC. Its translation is CAWAGGAGDPYEQYF.